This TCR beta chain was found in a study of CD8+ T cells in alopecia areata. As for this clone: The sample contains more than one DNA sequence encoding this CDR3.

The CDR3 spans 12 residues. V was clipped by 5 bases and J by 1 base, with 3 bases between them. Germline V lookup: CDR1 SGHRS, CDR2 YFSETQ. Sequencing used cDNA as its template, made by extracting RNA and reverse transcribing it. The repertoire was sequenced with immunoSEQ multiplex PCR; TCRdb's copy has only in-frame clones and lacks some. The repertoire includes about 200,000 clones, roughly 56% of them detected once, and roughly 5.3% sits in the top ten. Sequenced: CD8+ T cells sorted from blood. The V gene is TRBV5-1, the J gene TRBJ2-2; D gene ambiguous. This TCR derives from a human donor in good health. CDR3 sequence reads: CASSWNTGELFF. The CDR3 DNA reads TGCGCCAGCAGTTGGAACACCGGGGAGCTGTTTTTT. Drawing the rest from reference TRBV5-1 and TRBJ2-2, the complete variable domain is KAGVTQTPRYLIKTRGQQVTLSCSPISGHRSVSWYQQTPGQGLQFLFEYFSETQRNKGNFPGRFSGRQFSNSRSEMNVSTLELGDSALYLCASSWNTGELFFGEGSRLTVL.